This note documents a single T cell receptor beta chain sequence. The record originates from a study of technical replicates of blood from a handful of donors. This CDR3 region has 15 residues. Germline V gene sequence: CDR1 SGDLS, CDR2 YYNGEE. V lost 2 bases, J lost 5 bases, and 11 bases lay in between. TCRdb's table, derived via immunoSEQ multiplex PCR, lists solely in-frame clones and lacks some. In the table there are almost 90,000 clones, approximately 94% of which are singletons. Sequences were obtained from T cells isolated from PBMCs. The genes are TRBV9 and TRBJ1-6; the D gene is possibly TRBD1 (5 bases). The sequence was obtained from a human donor in good health. CDR3 region: CASSVMDNHNSPLHF. CDR3 coding DNA: TGTGCCAGCAGCGTGATGGACAACCATAATTCACCCCTCCACTTT.